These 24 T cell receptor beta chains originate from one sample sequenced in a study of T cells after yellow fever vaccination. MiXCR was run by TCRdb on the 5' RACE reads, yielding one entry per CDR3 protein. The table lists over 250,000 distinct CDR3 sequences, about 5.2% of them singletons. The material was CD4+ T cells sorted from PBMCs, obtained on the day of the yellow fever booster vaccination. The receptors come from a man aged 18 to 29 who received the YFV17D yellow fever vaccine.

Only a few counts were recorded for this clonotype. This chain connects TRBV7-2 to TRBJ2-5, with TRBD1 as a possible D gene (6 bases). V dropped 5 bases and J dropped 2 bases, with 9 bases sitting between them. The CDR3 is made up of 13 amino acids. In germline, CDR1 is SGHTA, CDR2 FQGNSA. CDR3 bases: TGTGCCAGCAGCGGACAGATTCAAGAGACCCAGTACTTC. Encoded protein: CASSGQIQETQYF. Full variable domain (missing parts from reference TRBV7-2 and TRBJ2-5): GAGVSQSPSNKVTEKGKDVELRCDPISGHTALYWYRQSLGQGLEFLIYFQGNSAPDKSGLPSDRFSAERTGGSVSTLTIQRTQQEDSAVYLCASSGQIQETQYFGPGTRLLVL.

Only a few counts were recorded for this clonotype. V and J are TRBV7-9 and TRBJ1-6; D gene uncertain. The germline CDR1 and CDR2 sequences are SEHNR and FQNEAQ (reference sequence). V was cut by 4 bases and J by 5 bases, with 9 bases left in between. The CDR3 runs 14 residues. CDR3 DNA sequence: TGTGCCAGCAGCTCGATTGGGCATAATTCACCCCTCCACTTT. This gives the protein CASSSIGHNSPLHF.

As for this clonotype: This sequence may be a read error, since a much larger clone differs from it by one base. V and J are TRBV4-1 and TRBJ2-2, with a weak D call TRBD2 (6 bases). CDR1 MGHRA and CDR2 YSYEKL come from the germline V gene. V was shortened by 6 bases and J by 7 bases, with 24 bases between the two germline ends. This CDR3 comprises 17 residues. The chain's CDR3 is CASRPHPARGSNGELFF. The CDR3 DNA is TGCGCCAGCAGACCCCACCCGGCCCGGGGGAGTAACGGGGAGCTGTTTTTT.

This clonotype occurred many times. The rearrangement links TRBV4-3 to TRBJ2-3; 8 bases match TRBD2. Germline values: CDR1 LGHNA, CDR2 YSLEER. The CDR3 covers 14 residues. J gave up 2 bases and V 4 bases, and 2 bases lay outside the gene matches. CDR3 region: CASSPGGVTDTQYF. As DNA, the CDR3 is TGCGCCAGCAGCCCGGGGGGGGTCACAGATACGCAGTATTTT.

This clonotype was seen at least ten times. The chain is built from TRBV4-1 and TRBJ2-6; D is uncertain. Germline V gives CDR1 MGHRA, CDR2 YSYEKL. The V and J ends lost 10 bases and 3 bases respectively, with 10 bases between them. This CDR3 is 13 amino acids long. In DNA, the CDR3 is TGCGCCACTGCTGGGGTTGGGGCCAACGTCCTGACTTTC. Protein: CATAGVGANVLTF.

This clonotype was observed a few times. CDR3 nucleotides: TGCGCCAGCAGCGGGCAGGGCCGACAGTTCTTC. Its protein is CASSGQGRQFF. This rearrangement joins TRBV5-1 to TRBJ2-1; tentative D call: TRBD1 (5 bases). This CDR3 comprises 11 residues. Germline CDR1 SGHRS, CDR2 YFSETQ. The V end lost 4 bases, the J end lost 13 bases, and 12 bases lay between the germline ends.

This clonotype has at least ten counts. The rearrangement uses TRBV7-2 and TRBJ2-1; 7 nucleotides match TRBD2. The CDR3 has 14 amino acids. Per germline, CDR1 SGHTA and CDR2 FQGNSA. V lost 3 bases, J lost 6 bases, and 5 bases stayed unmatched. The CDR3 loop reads CASSFRGGGNEQFF. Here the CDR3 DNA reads TGTGCCAGCAGCTTTCGTGGCGGGGGCAATGAGCAGTTCTTC.

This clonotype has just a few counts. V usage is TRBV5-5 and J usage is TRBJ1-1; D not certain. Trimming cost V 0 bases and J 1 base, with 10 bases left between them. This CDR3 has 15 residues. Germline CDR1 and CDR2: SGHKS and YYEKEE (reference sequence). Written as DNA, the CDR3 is TGTGCCAGCAGCTTGGGGGCCAGCTCGAACACTGAAGCTTTCTTT. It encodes CASSLGASSNTEAFF. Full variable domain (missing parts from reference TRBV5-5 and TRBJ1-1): DAGVTQSPTHLIKTRGQQVTLRCSPISGHKSVSWYQQVLGQGPQFIFQYYEKEERGRGNFPDRFSARQFPNYSSELNVNALLLGDSALYLCASSLGASSNTEAFFGQGTRLTVV.

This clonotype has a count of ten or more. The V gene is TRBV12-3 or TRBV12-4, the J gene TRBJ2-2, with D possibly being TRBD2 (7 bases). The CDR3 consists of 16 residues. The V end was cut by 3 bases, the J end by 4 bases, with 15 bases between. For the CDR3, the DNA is TGTGCCAGCAGTTTCCGAGGGGGGGCGTTCACCGGGGAGCTGTTTTTT. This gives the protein CASSFRGGAFTGELFF.

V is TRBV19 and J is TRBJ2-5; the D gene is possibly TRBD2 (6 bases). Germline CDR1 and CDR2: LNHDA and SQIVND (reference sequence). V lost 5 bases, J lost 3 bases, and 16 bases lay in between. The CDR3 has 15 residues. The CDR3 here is CASSRTGRGEETQYF. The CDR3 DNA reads TGTGCCAGTAGTCGAACGGGACGCGGGGAAGAGACCCAGTACTTC. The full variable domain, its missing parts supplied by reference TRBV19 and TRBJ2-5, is DGGITQSPKYLFRKEGQNVTLSCEQNLNHDAMYWYRQDPGQGLRLIYYSQIVNDFQKGDIAEGYSVSREKKESFPLTVTSAQKNPTAFYLCASSRTGRGEETQYFGPGTRLLVL.

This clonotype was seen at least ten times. The CDR3, as DNA: TGCAGCGTTGAATGGACCAGGGGGACCACTGAAGCTTTCTTT. Translated: CSVEWTRGTTEAFF. The V call is TRBV29-1, the J call TRBJ1-1, with 7 bases that match TRBD1. This CDR3 is built from 14 residues. CDR1 and CDR2 from the germline V gene are SQVTM and ANQGSEA. Losses at the gene ends were 2 bases for V and 4 bases for J; bases not matched to a gene: 7.

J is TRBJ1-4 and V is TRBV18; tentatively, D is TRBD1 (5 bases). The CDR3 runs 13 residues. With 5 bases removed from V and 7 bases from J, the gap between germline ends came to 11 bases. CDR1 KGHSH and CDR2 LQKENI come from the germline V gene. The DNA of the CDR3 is TGTGCCAGCTCAAGTCCAGGGCCTGAAAAACTGTTTTTT. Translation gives CASSSPGPEKLFF.

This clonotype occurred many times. The CDR3 DNA follows: TGTGCCAGCAGCTTAGTTCGGACAGCTGAAGCTTTCTTT. This sequence encodes CASSLVRTAEAFF. This chain uses TRBV11-2 with TRBJ1-1; possibly TRBD1 for D (6 bases). The CDR3 spans 13 residues. Germline V gene lookup returns CDR1 SGHAT and CDR2 FQNNGV. Trimming removed 1 base at V and 6 bases at J, with 9 bases between.

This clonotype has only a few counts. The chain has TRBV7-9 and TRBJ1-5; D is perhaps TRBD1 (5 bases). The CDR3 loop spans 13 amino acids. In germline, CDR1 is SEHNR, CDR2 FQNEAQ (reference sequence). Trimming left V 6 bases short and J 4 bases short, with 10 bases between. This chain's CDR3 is CASSHQGNQPQHF. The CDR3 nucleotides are TGTGCCAGCAGTCATCAGGGTAATCAGCCCCAGCATTTT.

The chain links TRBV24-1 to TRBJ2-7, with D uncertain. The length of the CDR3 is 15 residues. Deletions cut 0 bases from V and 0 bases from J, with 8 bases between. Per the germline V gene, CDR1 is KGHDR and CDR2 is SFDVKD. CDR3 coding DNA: TGTGCCACCAGTGATTTGATTGGGATCTCCTACGAGCAGTACGTC. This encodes CATSDLIGISYEQYV.

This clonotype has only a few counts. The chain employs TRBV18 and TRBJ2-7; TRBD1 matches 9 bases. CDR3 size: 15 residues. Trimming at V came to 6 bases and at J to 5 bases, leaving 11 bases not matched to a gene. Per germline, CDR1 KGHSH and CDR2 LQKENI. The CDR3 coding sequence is TGTGCCAGCTCTGACCAGGGACAGGGATATAACGAGCAGTACTTC. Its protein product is CASSDQGQGYNEQYF.

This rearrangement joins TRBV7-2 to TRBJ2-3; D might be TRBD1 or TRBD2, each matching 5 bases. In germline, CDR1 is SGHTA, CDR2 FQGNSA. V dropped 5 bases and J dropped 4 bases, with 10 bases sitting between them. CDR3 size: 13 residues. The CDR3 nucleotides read TGTGCCAGCAGCATGCGAGGGGCAGATACGCAGTATTTT. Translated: CASSMRGADTQYF.

The CDR3 sequence is CASSPPWGQGTYTF. CDR3 sequence (DNA): TGTGCCAGCAGCCCGCCGTGGGGACAGGGGACTTACACCTTC. The chain uses TRBV7-2 and TRBJ1-2, with 10 bases that match TRBD1. Germline loops: CDR1 SGHTA, CDR2 FQGNSA. After removal of 5 bases from V and 11 bases from J, the junction contained 11 bases not matched to a gene. The CDR3 has 14 amino acids. The full variable domain, in which reference TRBV7-2 and TRBJ1-2 provide the parts outside the CDR3, is GAGVSQSPSNKVTEKGKDVELRCDPISGHTALYWYRQSLGQGLEFLIYFQGNSAPDKSGLPSDRFSAERTGGSVSTLTIQRTQQEDSAVYLCASSPPWGQGTYTFGSGTRLTVV.

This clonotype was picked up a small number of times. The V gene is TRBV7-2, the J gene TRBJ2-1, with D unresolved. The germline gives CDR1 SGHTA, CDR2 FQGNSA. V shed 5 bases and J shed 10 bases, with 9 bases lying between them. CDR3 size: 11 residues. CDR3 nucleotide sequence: TGTGCCAGCAGCGCGTCTGGGGAGCAGTTCTTC. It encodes CASSASGEQFF.

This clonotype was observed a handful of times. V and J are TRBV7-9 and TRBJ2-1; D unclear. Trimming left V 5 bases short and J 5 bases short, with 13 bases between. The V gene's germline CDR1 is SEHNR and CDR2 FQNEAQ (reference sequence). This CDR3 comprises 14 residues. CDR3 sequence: CASSLPLLHNEQFF. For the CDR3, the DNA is TGTGCCAGCAGCCTCCCATTGCTTCACAATGAGCAGTTCTTC. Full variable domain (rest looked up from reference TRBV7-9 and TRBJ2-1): DTGVSQNPRHKITKRGQNVTFRCDPISEHNRLYWYRQTLGQGPEFLTYFQNEAQLEKSRLLSDRFSAERPKGSFSTLEIQRTEQGDSAMYLCASSLPLLHNEQFFGPGTRLTVL.

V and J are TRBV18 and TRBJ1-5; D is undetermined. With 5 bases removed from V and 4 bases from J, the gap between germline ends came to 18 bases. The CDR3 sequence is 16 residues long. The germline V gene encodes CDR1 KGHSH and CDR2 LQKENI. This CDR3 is CASSSLPLGWNQPQHF. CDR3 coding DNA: TGTGCCAGCTCATCGCTGCCCTTGGGGTGGAATCAGCCCCAGCATTTT.

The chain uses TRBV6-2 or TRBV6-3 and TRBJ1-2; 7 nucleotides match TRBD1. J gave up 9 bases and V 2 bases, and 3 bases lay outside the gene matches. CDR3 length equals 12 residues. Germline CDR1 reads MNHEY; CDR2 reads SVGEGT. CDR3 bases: TGTGCCAGCAGTTACAGGGGGCTTCGCTACACCTTC. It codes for CASSYRGLRYTF.

DNA of the CDR3: TGCGCCAGCAGCCGGGCGGCGGGGGGAGGCACCGGGGAGCTGTTTTTT. It codes for CASSRAAGGGTGELFF. This rearrangement joins TRBV5-1 to TRBJ2-2; 8 bases are shared with TRBD2. Germline trimming cut 4 bases from V and 4 bases from J; bases unmatched to any gene: 9. The CDR3 runs to 16 residues. Germline CDR1 reads SGHRS; CDR2 reads YFSETQ.

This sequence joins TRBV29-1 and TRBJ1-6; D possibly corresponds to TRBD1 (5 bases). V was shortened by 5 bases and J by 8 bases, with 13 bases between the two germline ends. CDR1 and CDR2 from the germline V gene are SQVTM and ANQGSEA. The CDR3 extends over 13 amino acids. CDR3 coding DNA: TGCAGCGTTCGCAGGGACGAAGATTCACCCCTCCACTTT. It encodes CSVRRDEDSPLHF.